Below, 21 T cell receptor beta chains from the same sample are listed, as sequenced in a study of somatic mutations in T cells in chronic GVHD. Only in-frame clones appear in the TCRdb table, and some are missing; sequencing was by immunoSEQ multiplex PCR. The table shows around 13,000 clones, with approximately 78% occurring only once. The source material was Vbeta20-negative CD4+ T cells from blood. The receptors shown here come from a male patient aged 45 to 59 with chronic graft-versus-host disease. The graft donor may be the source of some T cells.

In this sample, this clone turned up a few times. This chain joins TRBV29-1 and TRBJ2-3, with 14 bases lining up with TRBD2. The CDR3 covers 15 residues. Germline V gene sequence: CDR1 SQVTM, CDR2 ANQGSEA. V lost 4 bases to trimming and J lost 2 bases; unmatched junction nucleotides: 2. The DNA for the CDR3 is TGCAGCGTTGGGACTAGCGGGGGGCCCACAGATACGCAGTATTTT. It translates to CSVGTSGGPTDTQYF.

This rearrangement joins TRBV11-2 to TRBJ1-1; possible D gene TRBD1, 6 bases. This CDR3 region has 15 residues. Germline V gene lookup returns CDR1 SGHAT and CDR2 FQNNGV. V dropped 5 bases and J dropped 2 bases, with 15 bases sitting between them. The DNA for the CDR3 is TGTGCCAGCAGCCGAAGCGGGGGCGAAAACACTGAAGCTTTCTTT. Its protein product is CASSRSGGENTEAFF. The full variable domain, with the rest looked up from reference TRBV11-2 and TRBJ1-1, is EAGVAQSPRYKIIEKRQSVAFWCNPISGHATLYWYQQILGQGPKLLIQFQNNGVVDDSQLPKDRFSAERLKGVDSTLKIQPAKLEDSAVYLCASSRSGGENTEAFFGQGTRLTVV.

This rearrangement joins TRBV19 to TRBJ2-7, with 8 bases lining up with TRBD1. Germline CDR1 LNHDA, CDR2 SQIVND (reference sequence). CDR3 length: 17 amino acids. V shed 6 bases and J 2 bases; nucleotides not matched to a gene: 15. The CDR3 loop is CASSQVPTGGRTYEQYF. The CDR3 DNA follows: TGTGCCAGTAGCCAAGTACCCACAGGGGGTCGGACCTACGAGCAGTACTTC.

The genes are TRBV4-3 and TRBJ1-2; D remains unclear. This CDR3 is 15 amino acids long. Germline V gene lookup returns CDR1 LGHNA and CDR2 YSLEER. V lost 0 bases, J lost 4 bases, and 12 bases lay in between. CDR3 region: CASSQDVTGRYGYTF. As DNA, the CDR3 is TGCGCCAGCAGCCAAGATGTTACTGGTCGCTATGGCTACACCTTC.

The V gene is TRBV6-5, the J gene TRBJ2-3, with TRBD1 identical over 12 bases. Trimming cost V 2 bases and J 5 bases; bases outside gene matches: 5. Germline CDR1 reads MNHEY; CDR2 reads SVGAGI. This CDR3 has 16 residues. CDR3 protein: CASSYGRDRGRDTQYF. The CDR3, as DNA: TGTGCCAGCAGTTACGGAAGGGACAGGGGGCGAGATACGCAGTATTTT.

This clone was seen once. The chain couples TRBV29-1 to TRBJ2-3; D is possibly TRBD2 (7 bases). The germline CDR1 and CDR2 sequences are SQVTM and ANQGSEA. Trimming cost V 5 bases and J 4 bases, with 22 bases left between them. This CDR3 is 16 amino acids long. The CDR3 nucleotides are TGCAGCGTTCAACTGGGGCGGGGGCTAATGGCAGATACGCAGTATTTT. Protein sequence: CSVQLGRGLMADTQYF.

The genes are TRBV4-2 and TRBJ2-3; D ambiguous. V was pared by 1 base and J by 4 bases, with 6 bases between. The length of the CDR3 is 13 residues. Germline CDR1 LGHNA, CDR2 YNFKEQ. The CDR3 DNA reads TGTGCCAGCAGCCAAGCTCCCGCAGATACGCAGTATTTT. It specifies CASSQAPADTQYF.

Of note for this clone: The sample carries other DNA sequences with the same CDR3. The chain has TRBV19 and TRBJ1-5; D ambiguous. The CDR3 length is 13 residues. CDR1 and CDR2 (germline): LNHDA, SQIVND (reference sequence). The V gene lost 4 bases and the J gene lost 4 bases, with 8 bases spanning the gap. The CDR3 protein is CASSRQGNQPQHF. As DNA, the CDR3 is TGTGCCAGTAGTAGACAAGGAAATCAGCCCCAGCATTTT.

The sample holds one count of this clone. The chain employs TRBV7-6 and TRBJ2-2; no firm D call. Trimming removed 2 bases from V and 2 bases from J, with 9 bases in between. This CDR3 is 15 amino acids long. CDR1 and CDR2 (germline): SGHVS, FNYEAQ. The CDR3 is CASSLRPRNTGELFF. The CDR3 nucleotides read TGTGCCAGCAGCTTACGTCCCAGAAACACCGGGGAGCTGTTTTTT.

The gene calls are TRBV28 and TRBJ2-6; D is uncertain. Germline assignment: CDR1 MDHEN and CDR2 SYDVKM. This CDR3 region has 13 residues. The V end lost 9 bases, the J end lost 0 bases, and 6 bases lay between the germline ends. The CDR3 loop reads CASVLSGANVLTF. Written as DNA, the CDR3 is TGTGCCAGTGTCCTCTCTGGGGCCAACGTCCTGACTTTC.

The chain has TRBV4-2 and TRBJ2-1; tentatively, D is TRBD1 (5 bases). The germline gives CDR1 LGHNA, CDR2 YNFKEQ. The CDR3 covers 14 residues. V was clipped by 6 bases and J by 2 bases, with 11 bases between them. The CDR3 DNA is TGTGCCAGCAGGGGGCAGGCGGCCTACAATGAGCAGTTCTTC. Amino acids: CASRGQAAYNEQFF.

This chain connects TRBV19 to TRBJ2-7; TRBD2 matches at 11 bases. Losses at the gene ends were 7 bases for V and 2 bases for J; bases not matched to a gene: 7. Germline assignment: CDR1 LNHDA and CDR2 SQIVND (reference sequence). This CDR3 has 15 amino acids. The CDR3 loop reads CASTTSGGPTYEQYF. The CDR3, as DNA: TGTGCCAGTACCACTAGCGGGGGCCCAACCTACGAGCAGTACTTC.

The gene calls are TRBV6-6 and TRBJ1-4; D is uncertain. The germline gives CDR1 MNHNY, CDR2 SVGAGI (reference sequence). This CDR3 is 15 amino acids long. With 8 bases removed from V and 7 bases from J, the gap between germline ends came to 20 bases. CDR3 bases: TGTGCCAGCCGCGAATCGGGGTCCGGTGGTGAAAAACTGTTTTTT. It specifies CASRESGSGGEKLFF.

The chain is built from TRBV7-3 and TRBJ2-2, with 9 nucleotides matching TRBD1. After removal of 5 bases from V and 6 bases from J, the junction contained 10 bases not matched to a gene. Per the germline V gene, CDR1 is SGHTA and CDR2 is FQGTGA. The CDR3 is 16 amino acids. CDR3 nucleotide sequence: TGTGCCAGCAGCCGATCCGGGACAGGGAGCCCCGGGGAGCTGTTTTTT. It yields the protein CASSRSGTGSPGELFF.

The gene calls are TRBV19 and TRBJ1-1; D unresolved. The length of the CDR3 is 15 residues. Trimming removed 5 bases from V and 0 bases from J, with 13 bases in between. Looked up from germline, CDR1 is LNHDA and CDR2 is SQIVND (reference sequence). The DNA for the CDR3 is TGTGCCAGTAGTCCCGCGGGCGAGGTGAACACTGAAGCTTTCTTT. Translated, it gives CASSPAGEVNTEAFF.

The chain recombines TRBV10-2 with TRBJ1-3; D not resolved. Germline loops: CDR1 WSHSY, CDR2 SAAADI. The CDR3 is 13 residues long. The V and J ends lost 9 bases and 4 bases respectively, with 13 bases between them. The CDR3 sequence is CASFPGGGNTIYF. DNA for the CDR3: TGCGCCAGTTTTCCCGGAGGGGGAAACACCATATATTTT.

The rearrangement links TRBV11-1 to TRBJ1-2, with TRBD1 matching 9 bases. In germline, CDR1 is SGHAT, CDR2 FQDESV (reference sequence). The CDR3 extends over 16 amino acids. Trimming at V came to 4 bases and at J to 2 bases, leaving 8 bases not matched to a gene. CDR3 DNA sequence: TGTGCCAGCAGCTCCGGCACAGGGGGCCCCAACTATGGCTACACCTTC. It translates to CASSSGTGGPNYGYTF.

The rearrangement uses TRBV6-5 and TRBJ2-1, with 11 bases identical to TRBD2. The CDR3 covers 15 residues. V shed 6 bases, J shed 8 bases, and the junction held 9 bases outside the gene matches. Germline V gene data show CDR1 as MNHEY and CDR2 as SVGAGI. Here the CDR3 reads CASSPGTSGEDEQFF. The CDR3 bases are TGTGCCAGCAGCCCCGGGACTAGCGGCGAGGATGAGCAGTTCTTC.

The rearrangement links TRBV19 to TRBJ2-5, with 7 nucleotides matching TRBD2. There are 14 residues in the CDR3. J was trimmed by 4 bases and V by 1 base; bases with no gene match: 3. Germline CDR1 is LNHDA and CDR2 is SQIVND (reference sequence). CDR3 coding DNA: TGTGCCAGTAGTATAGGTGAGCGGGGAGAGACCCAGTACTTC. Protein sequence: CASSIGERGETQYF.

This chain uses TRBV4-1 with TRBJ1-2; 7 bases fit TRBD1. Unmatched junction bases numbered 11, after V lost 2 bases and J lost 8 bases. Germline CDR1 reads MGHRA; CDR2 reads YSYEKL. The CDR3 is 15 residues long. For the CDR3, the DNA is TGCGCCAGCAGCCAACCTACTCCCCCAGGGGGAGGCTACACCTTC. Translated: CASSQPTPPGGGYTF.

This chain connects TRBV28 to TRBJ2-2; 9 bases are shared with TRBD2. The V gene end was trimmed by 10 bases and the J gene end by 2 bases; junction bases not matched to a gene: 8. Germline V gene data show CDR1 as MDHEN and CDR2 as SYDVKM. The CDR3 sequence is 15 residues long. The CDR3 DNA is TGTGCCACCGATCGGCTAGCGGGAAACACCGGGGAGCTGTTTTTT. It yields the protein CATDRLAGNTGELFF.